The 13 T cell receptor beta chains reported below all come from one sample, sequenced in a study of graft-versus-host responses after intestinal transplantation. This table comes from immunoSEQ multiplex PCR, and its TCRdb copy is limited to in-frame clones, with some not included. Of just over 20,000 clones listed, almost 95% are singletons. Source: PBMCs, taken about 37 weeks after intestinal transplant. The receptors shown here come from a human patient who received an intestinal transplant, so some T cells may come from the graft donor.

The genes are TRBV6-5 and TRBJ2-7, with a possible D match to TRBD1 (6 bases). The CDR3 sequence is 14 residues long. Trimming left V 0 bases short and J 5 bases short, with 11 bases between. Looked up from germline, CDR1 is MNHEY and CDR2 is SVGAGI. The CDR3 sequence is CASSYSGDTNEQYF. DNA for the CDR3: TGTGCCAGCAGTTACTCGGGGGACACCAACGAGCAGTACTTC.

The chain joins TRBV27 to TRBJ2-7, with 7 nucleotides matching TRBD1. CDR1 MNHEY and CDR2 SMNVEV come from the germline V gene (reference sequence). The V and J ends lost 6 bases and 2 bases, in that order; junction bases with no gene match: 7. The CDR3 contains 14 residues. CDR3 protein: CASSLVTGTYEQYF. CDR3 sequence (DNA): TGTGCCAGCAGCTTGGTGACAGGGACCTACGAGCAGTACTTC.

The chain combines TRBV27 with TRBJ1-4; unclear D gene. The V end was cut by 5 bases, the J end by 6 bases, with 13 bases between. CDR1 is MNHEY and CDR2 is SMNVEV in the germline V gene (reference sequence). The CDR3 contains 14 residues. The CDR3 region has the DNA TGTGCCAGCAGTGATGATGGAGTATATGAAAAACTGTTTTTT. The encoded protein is CASSDDGVYEKLFF.

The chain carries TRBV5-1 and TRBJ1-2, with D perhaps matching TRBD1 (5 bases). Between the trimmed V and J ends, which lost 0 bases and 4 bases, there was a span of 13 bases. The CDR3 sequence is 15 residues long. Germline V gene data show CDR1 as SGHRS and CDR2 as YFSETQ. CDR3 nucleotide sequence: TGCGCCAGCAGCTTGGATCCCGACAGAACCTATGGCTACACCTTC. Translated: CASSLDPDRTYGYTF.

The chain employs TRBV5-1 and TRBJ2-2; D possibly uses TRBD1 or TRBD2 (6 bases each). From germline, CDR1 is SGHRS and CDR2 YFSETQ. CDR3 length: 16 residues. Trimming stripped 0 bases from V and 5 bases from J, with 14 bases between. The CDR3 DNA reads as TGCGCCAGCAGCTTGGCCAGGGGCGGGATTACCGGGGAGCTGTTTTTT. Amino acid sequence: CASSLARGGITGELFF.

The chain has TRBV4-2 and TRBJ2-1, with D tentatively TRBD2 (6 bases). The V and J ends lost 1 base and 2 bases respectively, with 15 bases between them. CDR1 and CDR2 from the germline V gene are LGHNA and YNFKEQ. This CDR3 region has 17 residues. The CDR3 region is CASSQGPRLGTYNEQFF. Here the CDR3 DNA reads TGTGCCAGCAGCCAAGGTCCACGACTAGGGACCTACAATGAGCAGTTCTTC.

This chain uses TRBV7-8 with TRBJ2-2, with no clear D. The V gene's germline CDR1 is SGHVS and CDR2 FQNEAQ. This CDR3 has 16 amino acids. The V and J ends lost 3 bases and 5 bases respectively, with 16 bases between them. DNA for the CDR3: TGTGCCAGCAGCTTTAAAGTTCTCGGTCTGACCGGGGAGCTGTTTTTT. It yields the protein CASSFKVLGLTGELFF.

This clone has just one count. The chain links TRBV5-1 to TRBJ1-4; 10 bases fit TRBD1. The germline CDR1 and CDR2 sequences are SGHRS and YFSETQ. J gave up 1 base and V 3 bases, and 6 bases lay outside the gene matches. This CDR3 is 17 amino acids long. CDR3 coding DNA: TGCGCCAGCAGCTCAACTGGACAGGGGGGAACTAATGAAAAACTGTTTTTT. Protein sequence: CASSSTGQGGTNEKLFF.

The CDR3 sequence: CASSLGQRAYEQYF. The CDR3 bases are TGCGCCAGCAGCTTGGGGCAGCGCGCCTACGAGCAGTACTTC. The chain is built from TRBV5-1 and TRBJ2-7; D is undetermined. The V end lost 0 bases, the J end lost 2 bases, and 9 bases lay between the germline ends. The CDR3 has 14 residues. CDR1 and CDR2 from the germline V gene are SGHRS and YFSETQ.

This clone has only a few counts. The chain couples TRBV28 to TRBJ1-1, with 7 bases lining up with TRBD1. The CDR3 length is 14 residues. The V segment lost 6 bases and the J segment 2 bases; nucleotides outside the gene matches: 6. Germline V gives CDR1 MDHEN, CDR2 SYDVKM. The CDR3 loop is CASRGGTANTEAFF. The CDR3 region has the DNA TGTGCCAGCAGGGGTGGGACAGCCAACACTGAAGCTTTCTTT.

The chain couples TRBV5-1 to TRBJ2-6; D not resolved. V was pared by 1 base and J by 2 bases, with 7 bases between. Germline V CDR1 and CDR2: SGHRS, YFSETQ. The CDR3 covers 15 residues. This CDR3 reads CASSLRSPGANVLTF. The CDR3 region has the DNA TGCGCCAGCAGCTTGAGAAGCCCTGGGGCCAACGTCCTGACTTTC. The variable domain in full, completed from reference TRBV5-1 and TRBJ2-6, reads KAGVTQTPRYLIKTRGQQVTLSCSPISGHRSVSWYQQTPGQGLQFLFEYFSETQRNKGNFPGRFSGRQFSNSRSEMNVSTLELGDSALYLCASSLRSPGANVLTFGAGSRLTVL.

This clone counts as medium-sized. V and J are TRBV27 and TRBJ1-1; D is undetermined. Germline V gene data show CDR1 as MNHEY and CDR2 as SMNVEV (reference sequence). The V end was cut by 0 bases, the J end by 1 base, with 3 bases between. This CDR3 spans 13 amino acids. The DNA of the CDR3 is TGTGCCAGCAGTTTATCGCCGAACACTGAAGCTTTCTTT. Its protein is CASSLSPNTEAFF.

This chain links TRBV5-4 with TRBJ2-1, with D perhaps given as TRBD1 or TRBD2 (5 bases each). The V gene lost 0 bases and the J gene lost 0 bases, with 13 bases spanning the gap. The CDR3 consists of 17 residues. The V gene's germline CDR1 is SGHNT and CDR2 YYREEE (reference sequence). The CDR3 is CASSLGVGESSYNEQFF. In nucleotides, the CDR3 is TGTGCCAGCAGCTTGGGTGTGGGGGAAAGCTCCTACAATGAGCAGTTCTTC.